This TCR beta chain was profiled in a study of vaccination and CD4 T cells after COVID-19. Study details: The makeup of the convalescents was six males and four females, two of them Hispanic. Each participant was administered two doses of a vaccine, which was either BNT162b2 or mRNA-1273.

Sequencing of DNA taken from cultured CD4+ T cells relied on the Oncomine TCR Beta short-read assay. TCRdb called the PCR reads again in MiXCR, with one record for every CDR3 protein. The sample records about 12,000 distinct CDR3 sequences, 44% being singletons. The treatment denotes: roughly 10-day PBMC culture with coronavirus spike peptide pools or control peptides (ViraFEST assay). TCR sequencing followed the expansion of antigen-specific T cells with peptide pools in ViraFEST. Remarks on this clonotype: Its antigen is not known.

The CDR3 runs 14 residues. Germline assignment: CDR1 MNHEY and CDR2 SMNVEV (reference sequence). J lost 4 bases, V lost 10 bases, and 10 bases had no gene match. This chain uses TRBV27 with TRBJ2-7; 10 positions match TRBD2. The sequencing input was CD4+ T cells from blood, cultured in vitro. The source is a human donor who had recovered from COVID-19. Here the CDR3 reads CATGELAGPYEQYF. CDR3 nucleotide sequence: TGTGCCACCGGAGAACTAGCGGGACCTTACGAGCAGTACTTC.